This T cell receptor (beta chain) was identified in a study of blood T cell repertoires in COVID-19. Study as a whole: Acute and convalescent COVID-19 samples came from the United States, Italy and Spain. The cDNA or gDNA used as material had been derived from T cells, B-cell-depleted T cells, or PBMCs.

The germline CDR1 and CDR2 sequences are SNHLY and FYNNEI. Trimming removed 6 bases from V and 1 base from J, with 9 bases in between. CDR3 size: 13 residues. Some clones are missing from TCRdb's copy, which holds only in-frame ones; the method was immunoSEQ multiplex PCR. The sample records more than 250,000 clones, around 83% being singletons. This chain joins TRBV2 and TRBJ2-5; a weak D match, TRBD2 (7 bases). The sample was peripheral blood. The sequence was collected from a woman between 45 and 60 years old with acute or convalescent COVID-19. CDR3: CASRAGAQETQYF. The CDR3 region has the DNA TGTGCCAGCAGGGCGGGGGCCCAAGAGACCCAGTACTTC. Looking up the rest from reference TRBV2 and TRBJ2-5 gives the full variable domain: EPEVTQTPSHQVTQMGQEVILRCVPISNHLYFYWYRQILGQKVEFLVSFYNNEISEKSEIFDDQFSVERPDGSNFTLKIRSTKLEDSAMYFCASRAGAQETQYFGPGTRLLVL.